The clone carrying this T cell receptor (beta chain) is medium-sized (0.01 to 0.1%) within its sample. The sample belongs to a study of metastatic and nonmetastatic thyroid tumors. Study at large: From malignant and benign thyroid patients, repertoires in blood and in tumor or nodule tissue were compared.

As processed by the authors: A distant-metastasis classifier for papillary thyroid cancer was built using CDR3 differences across clinicopathological groups. TCRdb re-called clones via MiXCR from the PCR reads. These V and J calls originate from TCRdb's pipeline instead of the authors' own analysis. This table has fewer than 11,000 clones, 25% to 35% appearing once. The CDR3 loop spans 13 amino acids. Germline lookup yields CDR1 MNHEY and CDR2 SMNVEV (reference sequence). V was shortened by 0 bases and J by 2 bases, with 4 bases between the two germline ends. Every patient was untreated before thyroid surgery.

Sequencing was done on a sample of tumor tissue. V gene TRBV27 combines with J gene TRBJ2-5, with no clear D. This clonotype was obtained from a female donor with papillary thyroid cancer or a benign thyroid nodule (not recorded which). Some clones in this sample may be carry-over from other donors' samples. Here the CDR3 DNA reads TGTGCCAGCAGTTTATCTATTCAAGAGACCCAGTACTTC. Its translation is CASSLSIQETQYF.